In its sample, the clone carrying this TCR beta chain was seen a few times. Its antigen remains unidentified. The data originate from a study of CD8 T cells in ankylosing spondylitis. Overall study findings and caveats: Reported data indicate significant enrichment of disease-linked clones within matched ankylosing spondylitis synovial fluid.

Germline CDR1 LGHNA, CDR2 YNFKEQ. This CDR3 region has 16 residues. Between the trimmed V and J ends, which lost 5 bases and 4 bases, there was a span of 18 bases. Quantitative 5'-RACE with molecular barcodes produced the TCR beta libraries. TCRdb passed the 5' RACE reads through MiXCR, listing each CDR3 protein once. The table shows a few hundred thousand distinct CDR3 sequences, with about 20% occurring only once. The specimen was blood, either unsorted or a sorted T cell fraction (not recorded which). The receptor's source is a male donor with ankylosing spondylitis or in good health (not recorded which). The chain is built from TRBV4-2 and TRBJ2-1; either TRBD1 or TRBD2 may supply D (5 bases each). CDR3 loop: CASSSRIPGAYNEQFF. CDR3 sequence (DNA): TGTGCCAGCAGCTCGCGAATTCCCGGGGCATACAATGAGCAGTTCTTC.